This T cell receptor beta chain was identified in a study of T-cell reconstitution after alpha-beta-depleted transplantation in children. Whole-study results and caveats: About two months after transplant, alpha-beta T cells reportedly came from several hundred expanded graft clones. Recipient T cells and thymic progenitors that survived gave rise to the high TCRbeta diversity observed at day 60 in some patients. T-cell numbers and diversity, one year after transplant, stemmed largely from T cells that were newly produced.

From germline, CDR1 is SGHAT and CDR2 FQNNGV. This CDR3 contains 15 residues. V was clipped by 5 bases and J by 0 bases, with 11 bases between them. In its sample, this clonotype was seen many times. Its antigen is not known. This sample's TCRbeta library carried unique molecular identifier barcodes. Via MiXCR, TCRdb re-called the PCR reads, giving one row per CDR3 protein. The repertoire holds 44,000 or so distinct CDR3 sequences, with about 9% as singletons. The chain carries TRBV11-2 and TRBJ1-3; D is uncertain. This sequence originates from a male patient aged 2 to 10 who had a stem cell transplant for chronic granulomatous disease, so the T cells may come from the graft donor. The sequencing here drew on PBMCs, mostly from graft donor cells, taken 60 days after TCRalphabeta/CD19-depleted stem cell transplant. DNA for the CDR3: TGTGCCAGCAGCCCGGGGATCTCCTCTGGAAACACCATATATTTT. Its protein product is CASSPGISSGNTIYF.